The 7 T cell receptor beta chains below were found in one sample sequenced in a study of post-analysis software for immune sequencing data. Unique molecular identifiers tagged the TCR beta cDNA libraries. TCRdb used MiXCR to reprocess the PCR reads, holding one entry per CDR3 protein. The repertoire holds about 770,000 distinct CDR3 sequences, with about 45% as singletons. Whole-study findings and limits: Patients carried a handful of TRBV segments more frequently than controls did, and TRBV5-6, TRBV5-1 and TRBV20-1 were among them.

What these receptors recognize is not known. Sequencing was carried out using blood. These receptors all come from a girl aged 5 to 17 with multiple sclerosis.

This chain connects TRBV20-1 to TRBJ1-5, with TRBD1 matching 8 bases. The CDR3 is 14 residues long. J gave up 7 bases and V 0 bases, and 5 bases lay outside the gene matches. Germline V lookup: CDR1 DFQATT, CDR2 SNEGSKA (reference sequence). The CDR3 DNA sequence: TGCAGTGCTAGAGAGACAGGGGCGGGCCAGCCCCAGCATTTT. It is translated as CSARETGAGQPQHF.

This clonotype was counted only a few times. V usage is TRBV5-1 and J usage is TRBJ2-7; 7 bases line up with TRBD1. Germline V gives CDR1 SGHRS, CDR2 YFSETQ. The CDR3 loop spans 15 amino acids. V shed 3 bases and J 2 bases; nucleotides not matched to a gene: 8. CDR3 sequence: CASSSLKGQPYEQYF. The CDR3 nucleotides are TGCGCCAGCAGCTCTTTAAAGGGACAGCCCTACGAGCAGTACTTC.

The V and J genes are TRBV12-3 or TRBV12-4 and TRBJ1-2; possible D gene TRBD1, 5 bases. The ends were cut back, 5 bases at V and 4 bases at J, with 11 bases in the middle. The CDR3 spans 13 residues. The CDR3 region is CASSAGLTYGYTF. The CDR3 nucleotides are TGTGCCAGCAGTGCGGGACTGACCTATGGCTACACCTTC.

The CDR3 bases are TGTGCCAGCATGGATAGCGGGCCCTCCTACGAGCAGTACTTC. It encodes CASMDSGPSYEQYF. The chain uses TRBV27 and TRBJ2-7; 7 bases align to TRBD2. The CDR3 is 14 residues long. With V trimmed by 7 bases and J by 0 bases, 6 bases remained unmatched. Germline assignment: CDR1 MNHEY and CDR2 SMNVEV (reference sequence).

The chain joins TRBV29-1 to TRBJ1-2, with D uncertain. Trimming removed 4 bases from V and 8 bases from J, with 11 bases in between. This CDR3 is 11 amino acids long. Germline CDR1 and CDR2: SQVTM and ANQGSEA. The CDR3 is CSVGHVGGYTF. In nucleotides, the CDR3 is TGCAGCGTTGGGCACGTGGGCGGCTACACCTTC. Full variable domain (outside the CDR3, taken from reference TRBV29-1 and TRBJ1-2): SAVISQKPSRDICQRGTSLTIQCQVDSQVTMMFWYRQQPGQSLTLIATANQGSEATYESGFVIDKFPISRPNLTFSTLTVSNMSPEDSSIYLCSVGHVGGYTFGSGTRLTVV.

The V call is TRBV24-1, the J call TRBJ2-3, with TRBD2 matching 7 bases. V was clipped by 7 bases and J by 3 bases; unmatched bases: 6. The length of the CDR3 is 14 residues. The germline gives CDR1 KGHDR, CDR2 SFDVKD. The CDR3 nucleotides are TGTGCCACCAGGGCGGGGGAAGGAACAGATACGCAGTATTTT. This codes for CATRAGEGTDTQYF.

CDR3 residues: CSVPGLAGDSYEQYF. DNA of the CDR3: TGCAGCGTTCCGGGACTAGCGGGGGATTCCTACGAGCAGTACTTC. The chain couples TRBV29-1 to TRBJ2-7; the match to TRBD2 covers 14 bases. The CDR3 contains 15 residues. V lost 5 bases, J lost 1 base, and 4 bases stayed unmatched. Germline V gene sequence: CDR1 SQVTM, CDR2 ANQGSEA.